Following are 9 T cell receptor beta chains from one sample sequenced in a study of cytomegalovirus exposure and HLA in healthy donors. It was with 60 Vbeta and 13 Jbeta primers that the PCR ran. Assay used: immunoSEQ multiplex PCR; TCRdb lists only in-frame clones, some missing. The sample data list 150,000 or so clones. Material for sequencing was PBMCs. All receptors derive from a woman aged 50 to 60 in good health and CMV-seronegative.

The DNA of the CDR3 is TGCGCCAGCAGCCGGGACAGATCTTCGCGGGAAAAACTGTTTTTT. This gives the protein CASSRDRSSREKLFF. The rearrangement uses TRBV5-1 and TRBJ1-4, with 7 bases lining up with TRBD1. V lost 4 bases, J lost 8 bases, and 11 bases stayed unmatched. Germline lookup yields CDR1 SGHRS and CDR2 YFSETQ. The CDR3 totals 15 residues.

J is TRBJ2-5 and V is TRBV19; TRBD1 matches at 8 bases. This CDR3 is built from 14 residues. J was trimmed by 7 bases and V by 5 bases; bases with no gene match: 9. In germline, CDR1 is LNHDA, CDR2 SQIVND (reference sequence). The CDR3 DNA reads as TGTGCCAGTAGTGCGGGGACAGGCGGAGGGACCCAGTACTTC. It yields the protein CASSAGTGGGTQYF.

V gene TRBV4-2 combines with J gene TRBJ2-1; 7 nucleotides agree with TRBD1. Germline CDR1 LGHNA, CDR2 YNFKEQ. The V gene end was trimmed by 0 bases and the J gene end by 6 bases; junction bases not matched to a gene: 8. This CDR3 comprises 16 residues. The chain's CDR3 is CASSQDLTGVRNEQFF. The CDR3 DNA is TGTGCCAGCAGCCAAGATCTCACAGGGGTTCGCAATGAGCAGTTCTTC.

The rearrangement joins TRBV30 to TRBJ2-5, with 7 bases that match TRBD1. Losses at the gene ends were 2 bases for V and 5 bases for J; bases not matched to a gene: 5. The CDR3 sequence is 13 residues long. Germline-derived CDR1 and CDR2 are GTSNPN and SVGIG (reference sequence). The CDR3 DNA follows: TGTGCCTGGAGTAGGGGGCTACCCGAGACCCAGTACTTC. Its protein product is CAWSRGLPETQYF.

V usage is TRBV5-1 and J usage is TRBJ2-1, with TRBD1 matching 11 bases. V shed 1 base and J 3 bases; nucleotides not matched to a gene: 3. The CDR3 extends over 16 amino acids. Germline V gene data show CDR1 as SGHRS and CDR2 as YFSETQ. CDR3 nucleotides: TGCGCCAGCAGCTTGACCGGGACAGGGGGCTACAATGAGCAGTTCTTC. Its translation: CASSLTGTGGYNEQFF.

The chain recombines TRBV23-1 with TRBJ1-5; TRBD1 might be the D (5 bases). TRBV23-1 is annotated as an ORF whose role is uncertain. The V end was cut by 2 bases, the J end by 5 bases, with 16 bases between. The CDR3 runs to 16 residues. CDR3 bases: TGCGCCAGCAGTCAAAATAAAGGGGATGCTTATCAGCCCCAGCATTTT. Residues: CASSQNKGDAYQPQHF.

The chain links TRBV4-1 to TRBJ1-2; 8 nucleotides align to TRBD1. The J segment lost 4 bases and the V segment lost 1 base, leaving 8 bases of the junction unmatched. Germline V lookup: CDR1 MGHRA, CDR2 YSYEKL. The CDR3 consists of 16 residues. Here the CDR3 reads CASSQVSGTGSYGYTF. Written as DNA, the CDR3 is TGCGCCAGCAGCCAAGTTTCGGGGACAGGAAGCTATGGCTACACCTTC.

The chain has TRBV5-1 and TRBJ1-4; D unresolved. The germline CDR1 and CDR2 sequences are SGHRS and YFSETQ. The V gene lost 5 bases and the J gene lost 0 bases, with 5 bases spanning the gap. The CDR3 is made up of 13 amino acids. CDR3 DNA sequence: TGCGCCAGCAGTCCAGCAACTAATGAAAAACTGTTTTTT. Translating it yields CASSPATNEKLFF.

The chain couples TRBV7-9 to TRBJ2-7; perhaps TRBD2 as D (6 bases). The length of the CDR3 is 15 residues. Looked up from germline, CDR1 is SEHNR and CDR2 is FQNEAQ (reference sequence). V was clipped by 5 bases and J by 6 bases, with 20 bases between them. The CDR3 spells CASSAWDLEASEQYF. The DNA of the CDR3 is TGTGCCAGCAGCGCCTGGGACTTAGAGGCTTCCGAGCAGTACTTC. The variable domain in full, completed from reference TRBV7-9 and TRBJ2-7, reads DTGVSQNPRHKITKRGQNVTFRCDPISEHNRLYWYRQTLGQGPEFLTYFQNEAQLEKSRLLSDRFSAERPKGSFSTLEIQRTEQGDSAMYLCASSAWDLEASEQYFGPGTRLTVT.